The clone carrying this T cell receptor beta chain has a single count. Its antigen is unidentified. This record belongs to a study of cytomegalovirus exposure and HLA in healthy donors. While unrecorded immune exposures were likely, the donors were nominally healthy when sampled. This CDR3 comprises 17 residues. Germline values: CDR1 SGHTS, CDR2 YDEGEE. The J segment lost 0 bases and the V segment lost 4 bases, leaving 13 bases of the junction unmatched. PCR primers comprised 60 Vbeta and 13 Jbeta primers. Using immunoSEQ multiplex PCR, the repertoire was profiled, and TCRdb retains in-frame clones only, with some absent. This table has about 150,000 clones, 80% appearing once. General study findings and limits: In the analysis, some V segments, TRBV6-2 and TRBV6-3 included, were excluded as indistinguishable. Among CMV-associated TCR beta chains, most appeared HLA-restricted in a later analysis. Across HLA loci, a later analysis found differing TCR association rates, with DRB1 most and HLA-C fewest.

The receptor's source is a young man in good health and CMV-seropositive. The sequenced sample was PBMCs. The chain joins TRBV5-8 to TRBJ2-7; 7 bases align to TRBD1. CDR3 protein: CASSAKQGPRSSYEQYF. CDR3 bases: TGTGCCAGCAGCGCGAAACAGGGGCCTAGGAGCTCCTACGAGCAGTACTTC.